The 21 T cell receptor beta chains presented below share a single source sample, sequenced in a study of T cell responses to AZD1222 COVID-19 vaccine. Generated by immunoSEQ multiplex PCR, the TCRdb table keeps only in-frame clones and is missing some. Among 110,000 to 150,000 clones, approximately 90% were seen once, and the ten largest hold roughly 3.1%. Sequencing used peripheral blood, obtained on day 0 of AZD1222 vaccination. Every receptor here comes from an adult in good health.

The chain combines TRBV7-2 with TRBJ1-2; D is ambiguous. CDR1 is SGHTA, CDR2 FQGNSA, per germline. The length of the CDR3 is 14 residues. The V and J ends lost 1 base and 0 bases respectively, with 6 bases between them. CDR3 amino acids: CASSLEAANYGYTF. CDR3 bases: TGTGCCAGCAGCTTAGAGGCAGCTAACTATGGCTACACCTTC.

This chain uses TRBV12-5 with TRBJ2-1; D might be TRBD2 (6 bases). Germline CDR1 LGHNT, CDR2 FRNRAP. The CDR3 length is 15 residues. The V and J ends lost 6 bases and 5 bases respectively, with 17 bases between them. The CDR3 here is CASGVVAGRDNEQFF. DNA of the CDR3: TGTGCTAGTGGCGTCGTCGCGGGGCGCGACAATGAGCAGTTCTTC.

The chain recombines TRBV19 with TRBJ1-5; D not resolved. Germline V CDR1 and CDR2: LNHDA, SQIVND (reference sequence). This CDR3 has 16 residues. Trimming took 3 bases from V and 0 from J, leaving 12 bases between them. The CDR3 here is CASSINGRVSNQPQHF. CDR3 bases: TGTGCCAGTAGTATTAATGGGAGGGTTAGCAATCAGCCCCAGCATTTT.

V usage is TRBV7-2 and J usage is TRBJ1-2; 8 bases are a match to TRBD1. The CDR3 has 13 residues. The V gene's germline CDR1 is SGHTA and CDR2 FQGNSA. The V gene end was trimmed by 5 bases and the J gene end by 8 bases; junction bases not matched to a gene: 7. The CDR3 is CASSPRGRRGYTF. CDR3 bases: TGTGCCAGCAGCCCCAGGGGGCGGAGGGGCTACACCTTC. Combining the CDR3 with reference TRBV7-2 and TRBJ1-2 gives the whole variable domain GAGVSQSPSNKVTEKGKDVELRCDPISGHTALYWYRQSLGQGLEFLIYFQGNSAPDKSGLPSDRFSAERTGGSVSTLTIQRTQQEDSAVYLCASSPRGRRGYTFGSGTRLTVV.

This sequence joins TRBV19 and TRBJ1-3, with no clear D. The CDR3 is 15 residues long. V dropped 3 bases and J dropped 0 bases, with 9 bases sitting between them. The germline CDR1 and CDR2 sequences are LNHDA and SQIVND (reference sequence). Written as DNA, the CDR3 is TGTGCCAGTAGTATTTACGACCTCTCTGGAAACACCATATATTTT. Residues: CASSIYDLSGNTIYF.

V and J are TRBV15 and TRBJ2-5; TRBD1 aligns across 7 bases. The J segment lost 6 bases and the V segment lost 0 bases, leaving 10 bases of the junction unmatched. The CDR3 extends over 16 amino acids. The germline CDR1 and CDR2 sequences are LNHNV and YYDKDF (reference sequence). CDR3 nucleotides: TGTGCCACCAGCAGAGATTTAGGGGACAGCAGGAAGACCCAGTACTTC. Protein: CATSRDLGDSRKTQYF.

The V call is TRBV2, the J call TRBJ2-3, with unresolved D. The CDR3 covers 15 residues. The germline V and J ends were trimmed by 1 base and 3 bases, with 11 bases remaining between them. Germline V gene data show CDR1 as SNHLY and CDR2 as FYNNEI. CDR3 region: CASSEEWARTDTQYF. CDR3 coding DNA: TGTGCCAGCAGTGAAGAGTGGGCCAGAACAGATACGCAGTATTTT.

The chain combines TRBV20-1 with TRBJ2-1, with 11 bases aligning to TRBD2. V shed 3 bases and J 7 bases; nucleotides not matched to a gene: 8. CDR3 length: 15 residues. CDR1 DFQATT and CDR2 SNEGSKA come from the germline V gene (reference sequence). In nucleotides, the CDR3 is TGCAGTGCTAGTTTCCCGGGACTAGCGGAGAATGAGCAGTTCTTC. It yields the protein CSASFPGLAENEQFF.

J is TRBJ2-2 and V is TRBV6-5; no definite D call. Trimming took 0 bases from V and 6 from J, leaving 8 bases between them. The length of the CDR3 is 14 residues. The germline CDR1 and CDR2 sequences are MNHEY and SVGAGI. In nucleotides, the CDR3 is TGTGCCAGCAGTTACTCGAGAGATCCCGGGGAGCTGTTTTTT. Its translation: CASSYSRDPGELFF.

V and J are TRBV5-1 and TRBJ1-4; the match to TRBD1 covers 7 bases. V shed 4 bases, J shed 3 bases, and the junction held 3 bases outside the gene matches. This CDR3 has 14 residues. Per the germline V gene, CDR1 is SGHRS and CDR2 is YFSETQ. The chain's CDR3 is CASSKGQSNEKLFF. As DNA, the CDR3 is TGCGCCAGCAGCAAGGGACAGTCTAATGAAAAACTGTTTTTT.

This clone was detected once. The chain has TRBV19 and TRBJ2-2; 7 nucleotides align to TRBD1. This CDR3 is 13 amino acids long. V gave up 6 bases and J gave up 4 bases; unmatched junction bases: 2. Germline assignment: CDR1 LNHDA and CDR2 SQIVND (reference sequence). CDR3 region: CASRHRGTGELFF. CDR3 nucleotides: TGTGCCAGTAGACACAGGGGCACCGGGGAGCTGTTTTTT.

CDR3 coding DNA: TGTGCCAGCAGCTTAAGACGGACTCCCTACGAGCAGTACTTC. Its protein product is CASSLRRTPYEQYF. The chain joins TRBV7-2 to TRBJ2-7; the D gene is possibly TRBD2 (5 bases). V was clipped by 2 bases and J by 2 bases, with 10 bases between them. In germline, CDR1 is SGHTA, CDR2 FQGNSA. CDR3 length: 14 residues.

This rearrangement joins TRBV27 to TRBJ1-2; unclear D gene. There are 14 residues in the CDR3. The V end was cut by 3 bases, the J end by 0 bases, with 8 bases between. In germline, CDR1 is MNHEY, CDR2 SMNVEV (reference sequence). The CDR3 coding sequence is TGTGCCAGCAGTTTCGACACAACTAACTATGGCTACACCTTC. Residues: CASSFDTTNYGYTF.

The chain links TRBV24-1 to TRBJ2-5, with D unresolved. The CDR3 is 14 amino acids. The V end lost 4 bases, the J end lost 5 bases, and 13 bases lay between the germline ends. The germline V gene encodes CDR1 KGHDR and CDR2 SFDVKD. The CDR3 DNA reads TGTGCCACCAGTGACCCGGACCCCTCGGAGACCCAGTACTTC. Its translation is CATSDPDPSETQYF.

This rearrangement joins TRBV6-5 to TRBJ1-3; tentative D call: TRBD1 (5 bases). Germline loops: CDR1 MNHEY, CDR2 SVGAGI. The V gene lost 6 bases and the J gene lost 2 bases, with 14 bases spanning the gap. This CDR3 has 15 amino acids. CDR3 in amino acids: CASRLGVEPGNTIYF. As DNA, the CDR3 is TGTGCCAGCAGATTGGGGGTAGAGCCTGGAAACACCATATATTTT.

The rearrangement links TRBV7-9 to TRBJ1-1; 7 bases line up with TRBD1. This CDR3 is 14 amino acids long. V lost 1 base to trimming and J lost 3 bases; unmatched junction nucleotides: 2. CDR1 is SEHNR, CDR2 FQNEAQ, per germline (reference sequence). The CDR3 DNA is TGTGCCAGCAGCTTAGGACAGGGTGACACTGAAGCTTTCTTT. This sequence encodes CASSLGQGDTEAFF.

The chain carries TRBV19 and TRBJ2-3; TRBD1 agrees at 8 bases. J was trimmed by 6 bases and V by 3 bases; bases with no gene match: 11. Germline assignment: CDR1 LNHDA and CDR2 SQIVND (reference sequence). CDR3 size: 16 residues. CDR3 sequence reads: CASSILGQGTLDTQYF. CDR3 bases: TGTGCCAGTAGTATCTTAGGACAGGGAACGTTGGATACGCAGTATTTT.

This chain uses TRBV2 with TRBJ1-2, with 7 bases identical to TRBD1. The CDR3 sequence is 12 residues long. The V gene's germline CDR1 is SNHLY and CDR2 FYNNEI. Trimming took 5 bases from V and 4 from J; bases not matched to a gene: 1. CDR3 residues: CASSYRGYGYTF. Written as DNA, the CDR3 is TGTGCCAGCAGTTACAGGGGCTATGGCTACACCTTC.

J is TRBJ1-1 and V is TRBV5-4; perhaps TRBD1 as D (5 bases). This CDR3 spans 15 amino acids. Germline CDR1 SGHNT, CDR2 YYREEE (reference sequence). V lost 4 bases, J lost 0 bases, and 13 bases lay in between. This CDR3 reads CASSVRGPMNTEAFF. The CDR3 DNA reads as TGTGCCAGCAGCGTACGGGGACCAATGAACACTGAAGCTTTCTTT.

The chain joins TRBV25-1 to TRBJ1-2; 9 nucleotides line up with TRBD1. Germline assignment: CDR1 MGHDK and CDR2 SYGVNS. The CDR3 has 12 residues. V lost 6 bases to trimming and J lost 8 bases; unmatched junction nucleotides: 4. Here the CDR3 reads CASSDRGEGYTF. In DNA, the CDR3 is TGTGCCAGCAGCGACAGGGGGGAGGGCTACACCTTC.

The V gene is TRBV13, the J gene TRBJ1-2; D unresolved. Germline V gene sequence: CDR1 PRHDT, CDR2 FYEKMQ (reference sequence). The CDR3 has 16 residues. V gave up 2 bases and J gave up 2 bases, with 15 bases separating them. The CDR3 nucleotides are TGTGCCAGCAGCTTACCCCCCCGGGCAGGCAACTATGGCTACACCTTC. This translates into CASSLPPRAGNYGYTF.